This T cell receptor (beta chain) was found in a study of shared clonotypes between healthy human individuals. Study in general: Per donor, three plates held CD4 naive cells, three held CD4 memory, two held CD8 naive and one held CD8 memory.

Whole-study findings and limits: In having few donors, the study represented limited genetic and exposure-history diversity. Memory subsets generally showed smaller estimated richness than naive subsets did.

The CDR3 extends over 16 amino acids. Trimming stripped 4 bases from V and 3 bases from J, with 20 bases between. Germline lookup yields CDR1 SGHRS and CDR2 YFSETQ. Assay: immunoSEQ multiplex PCR; the TCRdb copy retains only in-frame clones and omits some. This table holds roughly 1,100,000 clones, 65% to 75% found once. About this clone: The antigen remains undetermined.

Sequencing was performed on memory CD4+ T cells sorted from blood. This sample's subset: CD45RA-negative fraction. V and J are TRBV5-1 and TRBJ2-7; the D gene is possibly TRBD2 (6 bases). This clonotype originated in a man between 18 and 29 years old in good health. The CDR3 nucleotides are TGCGCCAGCAGCCCTCCGTCCGGGGGTAGGAGCTACGAGCAGTACTTC. This gives the protein CASSPPSGGRSYEQYF.